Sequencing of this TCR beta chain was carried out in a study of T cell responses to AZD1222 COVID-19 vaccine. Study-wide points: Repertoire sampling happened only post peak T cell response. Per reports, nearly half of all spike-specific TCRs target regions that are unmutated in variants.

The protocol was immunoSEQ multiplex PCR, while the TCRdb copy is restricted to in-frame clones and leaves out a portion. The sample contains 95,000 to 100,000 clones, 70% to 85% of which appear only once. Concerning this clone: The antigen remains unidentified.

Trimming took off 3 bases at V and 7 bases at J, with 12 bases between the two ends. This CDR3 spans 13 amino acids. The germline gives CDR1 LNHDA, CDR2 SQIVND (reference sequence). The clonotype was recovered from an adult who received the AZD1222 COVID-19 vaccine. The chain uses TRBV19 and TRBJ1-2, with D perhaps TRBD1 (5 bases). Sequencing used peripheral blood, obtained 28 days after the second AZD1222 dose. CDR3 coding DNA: TGTGCCAGTAGTATGGGGGTTTATGGTGGCTACACCTTC. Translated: CASSMGVYGGYTF. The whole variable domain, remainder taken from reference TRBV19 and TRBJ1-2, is DGGITQSPKYLFRKEGQNVTLSCEQNLNHDAMYWYRQDPGQGLRLIYYSQIVNDFQKGDIAEGYSVSREKKESFPLTVTSAQKNPTAFYLCASSMGVYGGYTFGSGTRLTVV.